This T cell receptor beta chain was obtained from a study of persistence of HIV-infected CD4 T cells. Across the whole study: A larger, less memory-rich fraction responded to anti-CD3/anti-CD28 beads than to antigen. Findings and caveats of the study: The rare CMV-responding cells with HIV-1 proviruses were not separately TCR-sequenced. CMV- and Gag-responding cells had lower TCRbeta richness than CD3/CD28-responding cells.

Anti-CD3/anti-CD28 beads served as a nonspecific positive control stimulus. Sorting of responding CD4+ T cells relied on upregulated CD40 ligand together with CD69. Sequencing used immunoSEQ version 4 in survey mode. Genomic DNA was diluted to around 9.3 ng/uL, up to 1 ug per sample. Sequenced by immunoSEQ multiplex PCR; TCRdb stores in-frame clones only, minus some. This table has more than 35,000 clones, approximately 90% appearing once. Comment on this clone: Its antigen is not identified.

The TCR comes from an adult man with HIV who was CMV-seropositive. The specimen was CD4+ T cells sorted from PBMCs after roughly 20-hour stimulation, collected from a patient who received antiretroviral therapy.

CDR3 DNA sequence: TGTGCCACCAGCAGAGATCGGAACAGCGGTCAGCCCCAGCATTTT. Translated: CATSRDRNSGQPQHF. The chain has TRBV15 and TRBJ1-5; no clear D. Germline values: CDR1 LNHNV, CDR2 YYDKDF (reference sequence). The germline V and J ends were trimmed by 0 bases and 6 bases, with 12 bases remaining between them. The CDR3 is made up of 15 amino acids. The full variable domain, completed using reference TRBV15 and TRBJ1-5, is DAMVIQNPRYQVTQFGKPVTLSCSQTLNHNVMYWYQQKSSQAPKLLFHYYDKDFNNEADTPDNFQSRRPNTSFCFLDIRSPGLGDTAMYLCATSRDRNSGQPQHFGDGTRLSIL.